This T cell receptor beta chain was sequenced in a study of OX40 agonist ivuxolimab in advanced cancers. About the study: Patients with prior anti-PD-1, anti-PD-L1 or anti-CTLA-4 therapy were eligible; roughly 40% had some.

CDR3 length: 16 residues. The J segment lost 2 bases and the V segment lost 0 bases, leaving 4 bases of the junction unmatched. The germline V gene encodes CDR1 MNHEY and CDR2 SVGAGI. Generated by immunoSEQ multiplex PCR, the TCRdb table keeps only in-frame clones and is missing some. The sample has 55,000 to 70,000 clones, more than 75% seen once. General study points: Also present in some nonresponders was a low level of normalized T-cell clonal expansion.

As concerns this clone: Its target is not known.

V gene TRBV6-5 combines with J gene TRBJ2-3; 8 nucleotides align to TRBD2. This receptor was taken from an adult with an advanced solid tumor such as melanoma, head and neck, liver or kidney cancer. Sequencing was performed on CD4+ or CD8+ T cells sorted from blood, taken in a trial of the OX40 agonist ivuxolimab. The CDR3: CASSYSPGGNTDTQYF. As DNA, the CDR3 is TGTGCCAGCAGTTACTCTCCGGGGGGGAACACAGATACGCAGTATTTT.